Detailed here is one T cell receptor beta chain. Its antigen is not known. The junction differs from germline at one of its ends, possibly a read error. The sample is drawn from a study of cytomegalovirus exposure and HLA in healthy donors. Germline CDR1 reads ENHRY; CDR2 reads SYGVKD. CDR3 size: 11 residues. PCR employed 60 Vbeta and 13 Jbeta primers. Data came from immunoSEQ multiplex PCR; TCRdb stores just in-frame clones and leaves some out. The profile shows roughly 120,000 clones, roughly four fifths of them singletons. Findings and caveats of the study: Specificity of a few CMV-associated chains for CMV antigens was verified in vitro. TCR beta sequences reportedly predicted most subjects' HLA-A and HLA-B alleles accurately. Donors were assumed by presence/absence analyses to have roughly uniform sequencing depth.

This clonotype was obtained from a woman aged 55-70 years in good health and CMV-seropositive. The sequencing input was PBMCs. V usage is TRBV10-3 and J usage is TRBJ1-3, with D hard to call. The chain's CDR3 is CAIGETGFRHF. The CDR3 DNA is TGTGCCATCGGGGAGACCGGGTTCAGACATTTT.